The sequence of this T cell receptor (beta chain) was determined in a study of control samples from healthy donors and cancer patients. Only in-frame clones appear in the TCRdb table, and some are missing; sequencing was by immunoSEQ multiplex PCR. Of approximately 140,000 clones listed, roughly 92% were seen once; the top ten hold about 10%. Germline V gene sequence: CDR1 SGHDN, CDR2 FVKESK. Trimming shortened V by 2 bases and J by 6 bases, and 19 bases separated the two germline ends. CDR3 length: 17 residues. The clonotype comes from a young man in good health. The sample was blood. V and J are TRBV14 and TRBJ2-2, with D tentatively TRBD2 (6 bases). The CDR3 spells CASSQFRLGHGSGELFF. CDR3 nucleotides: TGTGCCAGCAGCCAATTCCGACTAGGCCACGGGTCCGGGGAGCTGTTTTTT.